This TCR beta chain came from a study of identical twins. V trimming: 4 bases; J trimming: 2 bases; junction bases outside the gene matches: 4. Germline CDR1 is MNHEY and CDR2 is SMNVEV (reference sequence). The CDR3 extends over 14 amino acids. TCRdb reprocessed the 5' RACE reads via MiXCR and lists one record per CDR3 protein. Here the sample spans about 200,000 distinct CDR3 sequences, under 8.5% being singletons. This clonotype has only a few counts. These sequences were also reported in another study, on T cells expressing NK-cell markers. That source adds: Among the eight sequenced donors, seven tested HCMV-seropositive and one tested seronegative.

Sequencing used CD8+ T cells sorted from blood. V is TRBV27 and J is TRBJ2-7; 8 positions agree with TRBD1. This clonotype was obtained from a woman aged 18-35 years in good health. The CDR3 here is CASSSWDRTYEQYF. In nucleotides, the CDR3 is TGTGCCAGCAGTTCCTGGGACAGGACCTACGAGCAGTACTTC.